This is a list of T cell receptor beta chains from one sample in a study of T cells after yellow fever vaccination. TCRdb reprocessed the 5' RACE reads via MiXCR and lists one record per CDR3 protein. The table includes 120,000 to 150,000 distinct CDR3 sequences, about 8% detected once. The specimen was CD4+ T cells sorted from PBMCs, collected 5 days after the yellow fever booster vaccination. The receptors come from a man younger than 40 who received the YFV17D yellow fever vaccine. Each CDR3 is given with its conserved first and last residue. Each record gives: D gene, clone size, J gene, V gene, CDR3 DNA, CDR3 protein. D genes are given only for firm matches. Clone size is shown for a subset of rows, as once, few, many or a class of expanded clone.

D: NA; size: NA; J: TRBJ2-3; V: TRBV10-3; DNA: TGTGCCATCAGTGAGGTGGTTCGAACAACAGATACGCAGTATTTT; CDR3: CAISEVVRTTDTQYF
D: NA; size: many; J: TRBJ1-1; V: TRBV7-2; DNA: TGTGCCAGCATACGTGAGATGAACACTGAAGCTTTCTTT; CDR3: CASIREMNTEAFF
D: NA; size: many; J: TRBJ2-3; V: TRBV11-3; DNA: TGTGCCAGCAGATCGATTAGCGGTGGCACAGATACGCAGTATTTT; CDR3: CASRSISGGTDTQYF
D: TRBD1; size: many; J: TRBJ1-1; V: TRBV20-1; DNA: TGCAGTGCTAGAGTGAGACAGGGATCTGAAGCTTTCTTT; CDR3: CSARVRQGSEAFF
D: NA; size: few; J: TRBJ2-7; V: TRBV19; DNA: TGTGCCAGTAGTATCCAAGGGTCCTACGAGCAGTACTTC; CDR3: CASSIQGSYEQYF
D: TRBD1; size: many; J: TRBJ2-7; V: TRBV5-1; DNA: TGCGCCAGCAGCTCCCAGGGGGCTACCTACGAGCAGTACTTC; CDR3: CASSSQGATYEQYF
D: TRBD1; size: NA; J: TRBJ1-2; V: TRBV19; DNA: TGTGCCAGTAGTGACCGAGGACAGGGACGAGGCTATGGCTACACCTTC; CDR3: CASSDRGQGRGYGYTF
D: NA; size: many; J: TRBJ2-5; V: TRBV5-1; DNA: TGCGCCAGCAGCGCCCTAGGGGAGACCCAGTACTTC; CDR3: CASSALGETQYF
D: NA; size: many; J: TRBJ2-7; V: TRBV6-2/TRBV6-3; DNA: TGTGCCAGCATTCCGGGTCATCCTCCCTACGAGCAGTACTTC; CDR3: CASIPGHPPYEQYF
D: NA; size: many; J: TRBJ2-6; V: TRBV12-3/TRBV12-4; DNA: TGTGCCAGCGAGGTACGAGCTTCTGGGGCCAACGTCCTGACTTTC; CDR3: CASEVRASGANVLTF
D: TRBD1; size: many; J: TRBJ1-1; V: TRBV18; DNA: TGTGCCAGCTCACCCAAACAGGGGGGACTAGGCACTGAAGCTTTCTTT; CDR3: CASSPKQGGLGTEAFF
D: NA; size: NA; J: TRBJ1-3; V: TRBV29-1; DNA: TGCAGCGCCCGAGAGGGGAACACCATATATTTT; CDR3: CSAREGNTIYF
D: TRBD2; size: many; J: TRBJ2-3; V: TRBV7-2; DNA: TGTGCCAGCAGCTTCCTAGCGGGAGGATTCACAGATACGCAGTATTTT; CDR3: CASSFLAGGFTDTQYF
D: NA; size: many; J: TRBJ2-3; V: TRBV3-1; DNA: TGTGCCAGCAGCGCTCCCGGGACGTGGGGTAGCACAGATACGCAGTATTTT; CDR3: CASSAPGTWGSTDTQYF
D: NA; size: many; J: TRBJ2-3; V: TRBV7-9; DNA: TGTGCCAGCAGCTACCGGGCCTCTAGCACAGATACGCAGTATTTT; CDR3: CASSYRASSTDTQYF
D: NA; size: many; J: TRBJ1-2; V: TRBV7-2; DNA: TGTGCCAGCAGCTTATCCGGAATCGGGACAAACTATGGCTACACCTTC; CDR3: CASSLSGIGTNYGYTF
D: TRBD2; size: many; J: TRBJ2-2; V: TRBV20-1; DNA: TGCAGTGCTGGCCTACCCACGTTTTCGAGCGGGAGATCCACCGGGGAGCTGTTTTTT; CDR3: CSAGLPTFSSGRSTGELFF
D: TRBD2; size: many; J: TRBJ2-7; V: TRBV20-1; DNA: TGCAGTGCTAGATTCCTAGCGGAGTACTACGAGCAGTACTTC; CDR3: CSARFLAEYYEQYF
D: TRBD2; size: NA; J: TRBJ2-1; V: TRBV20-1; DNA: TGCTGTATCACCCCCCGGGGGGTCAGCTCCTACAATGAGCAGTTCTTC; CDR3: CCITPRGVSSYNEQFF
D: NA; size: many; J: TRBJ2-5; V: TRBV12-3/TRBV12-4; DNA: TGTGCCAGCGGACCACAGGGATCGGAGACCCAGTACTTC; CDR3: CASGPQGSETQYF
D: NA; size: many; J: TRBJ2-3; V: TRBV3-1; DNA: TGTGCCAGCAGCCAATTCGGAGATACGCAGTATTTT; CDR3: CASSQFGDTQYF
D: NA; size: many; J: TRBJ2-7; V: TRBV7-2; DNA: TGTGCCAGCAGCCGACTCCCTAGGGTGGGTGAGCAGTACTTC; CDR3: CASSRLPRVGEQYF
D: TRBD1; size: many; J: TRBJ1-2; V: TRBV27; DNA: TGTGCCAGCAGTAGACAGGGGGCAAGTGAAGGCTACACCTTC; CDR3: CASSRQGASEGYTF
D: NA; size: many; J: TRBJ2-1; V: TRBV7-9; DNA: TGTGCCAGCAGCTCCGGGACGGGGGTTATCAATGAGCAGTTCTTC; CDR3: CASSSGTGVINEQFF
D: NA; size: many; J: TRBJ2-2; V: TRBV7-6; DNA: TGTGCCAGCAGCTTAGAGAGGTCGGTCGGGGAGCTGTTTTTT; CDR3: CASSLERSVGELFF
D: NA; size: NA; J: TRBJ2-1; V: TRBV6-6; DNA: TGTGTCAGCAGTAGCTACAATGAGCAGTTCTTC; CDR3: CVSSSYNEQFF
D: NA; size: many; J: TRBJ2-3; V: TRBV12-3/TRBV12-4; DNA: TGTGCCAGCAGTTTAAATCAAGAAGATACGCAGTATTTT; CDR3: CASSLNQEDTQYF
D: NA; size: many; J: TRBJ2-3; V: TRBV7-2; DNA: TGTGCCAGCAGCGATATGAGGGGAGCGGGAGATACGCAGTATTTT; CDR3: CASSDMRGAGDTQYF
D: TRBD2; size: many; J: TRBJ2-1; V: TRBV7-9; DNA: TGTGCCAGCAGCTTAATGCCGGGACTAGCAATATATGAGCAGTTCTTC; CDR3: CASSLMPGLAIYEQFF
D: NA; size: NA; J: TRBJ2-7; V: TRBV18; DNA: TGTGCCAGCTCACCAGGGGCCCAAACCCCCTACGAGCAGTACTTC; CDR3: CASSPGAQTPYEQYF
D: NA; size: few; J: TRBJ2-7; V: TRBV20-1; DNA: TGCAGTGCTAGACGCCTTTCAGGAGCGACGGGGAGATACGAGCAGTACTTC; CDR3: CSARRLSGATGRYEQYF
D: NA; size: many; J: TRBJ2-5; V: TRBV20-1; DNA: TGCAGTGCTCCTAAGGGAGAGACCCAGTACTTC; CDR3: CSAPKGETQYF
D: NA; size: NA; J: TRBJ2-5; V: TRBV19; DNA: TGTGCCAGTAGACGGCGGGCAGGAGAGACCCAGTACTTC; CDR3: CASRRRAGETQYF
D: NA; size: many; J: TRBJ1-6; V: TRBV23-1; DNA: TGCGCCAGCAGTCAAGTACAATCAGGGTCACCCCTCCACTTT; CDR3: CASSQVQSGSPLHF
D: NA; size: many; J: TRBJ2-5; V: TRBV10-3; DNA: TGTGCCATTAGCGTCCAAGAGACCCAGTACTTC; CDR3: CAISVQETQYF
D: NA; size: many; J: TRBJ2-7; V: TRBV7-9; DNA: TGTGCCAGCAGCTTAATCGGATACGAGCAGTACTTC; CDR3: CASSLIGYEQYF
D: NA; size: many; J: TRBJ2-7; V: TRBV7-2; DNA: TGTGCCAGCAGCTTAGAGCGGGTAACCTACGAGCAGTACTTC; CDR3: CASSLERVTYEQYF
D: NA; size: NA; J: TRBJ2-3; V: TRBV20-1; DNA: TGCTGTGCTAGTTTCCTTAGGGGTCGGGCAGATACGCAGTATTTT; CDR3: CCASFLRGRADTQYF
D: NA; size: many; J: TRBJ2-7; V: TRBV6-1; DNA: TGTGCCAGCAGTAGCGAAATTGACTCGGGCGAGCAGTACTTC; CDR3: CASSSEIDSGEQYF
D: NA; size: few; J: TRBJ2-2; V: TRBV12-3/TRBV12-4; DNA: TGTGCCAGCAGTCTTCAAGGAGTCGCCACCGGGGAGCTGTTTTTT; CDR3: CASSLQGVATGELFF
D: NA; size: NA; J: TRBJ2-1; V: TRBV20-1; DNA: TGCAGTGCTAGGGGCCCGGTCCTTTACAATGAGCAGTTCTTC; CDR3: CSARGPVLYNEQFF
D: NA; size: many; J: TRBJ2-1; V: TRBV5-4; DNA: TGTGCCAGCAGCCTCTTGCGAGGGAGCGACTCCTACAATGAGCAGTTCTTC; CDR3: CASSLLRGSDSYNEQFF
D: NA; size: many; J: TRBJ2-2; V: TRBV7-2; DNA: TGTGCCAGCAGCCCGACTAGATCTATCGGGGAGCTGTTTTTT; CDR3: CASSPTRSIGELFF
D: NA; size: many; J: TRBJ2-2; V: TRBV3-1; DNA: TGTGCCAGCAGCGACCGTCAGAACGGGGAGCTGTTTTTT; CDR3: CASSDRQNGELFF
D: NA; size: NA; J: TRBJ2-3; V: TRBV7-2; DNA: TGTGCCAGCAGCCGAAAAGAACGGGTTTTCAACACAGATACGCAGTATTTT; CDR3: CASSRKERVFNTDTQYF
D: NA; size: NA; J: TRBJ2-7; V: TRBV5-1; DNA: TGCGCCAGCAGCTTGGAAGGGGGGAACTACGAGCAGTACTTC; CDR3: CASSLEGGNYEQYF